The text below deals with one T cell receptor beta chain. CDR3 length: 16 residues. The V gene's germline CDR1 is MNHEY and CDR2 SMNVEV (reference sequence). The V gene end was trimmed by 3 bases and the J gene end by 2 bases; junction bases not matched to a gene: 2. Donors in Cohort 3 who had recovered were those with two negative PCRs, healthcare professional clearance, or resolution of their symptoms. The sample comes from a study of blood T cell repertoires in COVID-19. Sequencing used immunoSEQ multiplex PCR; TCRdb keeps in-frame clones, though not all of them. The sample contains over 200,000 clones, 80% to 90% of which appear only once.

This TCR derives from a young man who had recovered from COVID-19. The sample comprised PBMCs or T cells enriched from blood (not recorded which). The rearrangement uses TRBV27 and TRBJ2-1, with 12 bases matching TRBD2. In nucleotides, the CDR3 is TGTGCCAGCAGTTTCCCTAGCGGGAGGGCCTACAATGAGCAGTTCTTC. It yields the protein CASSFPSGRAYNEQFF.